The T cell receptor (beta chain) under discussion was sequenced for a study of somatic mutations in cytotoxic T cells in rheumatoid arthritis. About this clone itself: Other DNA sequences of this sample code for an identical CDR3.

V lost 2 bases, J lost 0 bases, and 9 bases lay in between. Germline V gene lookup returns CDR1 SGHRS and CDR2 YFSETQ. The CDR3 has 15 residues. Assay used: immunoSEQ multiplex PCR; TCRdb lists only in-frame clones, some missing. Here the sample spans about 3,400 clones, approximately 83% being singletons. The chain couples TRBV5-1 to TRBJ1-5, with a possible D match to TRBD1 (5 bases). This TCR derives from a man aged 50 or older with rheumatoid arthritis. Sequencing input: CD8+ T cells sorted from blood. The CDR3 nucleotides are TGCGCCAGCAGCTTAGGGGATAATAGCAATCAGCCCCAGCATTTT. Translated, it gives CASSLGDNSNQPQHF. Full variable domain (outside the CDR3, taken from reference TRBV5-1 and TRBJ1-5): KAGVTQTPRYLIKTRGQQVTLSCSPISGHRSVSWYQQTPGQGLQFLFEYFSETQRNKGNFPGRFSGRQFSNSRSEMNVSTLELGDSALYLCASSLGDNSNQPQHFGDGTRLSIL.